Presented here are 3 T cell receptor beta chains from one specimen sequenced in a study of shared clonotypes between healthy human individuals (dated by TCRdb to the early 2020s). Library generation was performed with the immunoSEQ multiplex PCR assay. Drawn from immuneACCESS, this table holds only the in-frame rearrangements with V and J called that TCRdb kept. Clones are partly lost; checked studies trace under half to an unresolved V gene and leave the rest unexplained. Within this sample are 2 million to 2.5 million clones, with approximately 96% of them counted one time only. The ten largest clonotypes hold less than 0.15% of the sample. The sequencing input was naive CD4+ T cells sorted from blood. The sample's cell subset or site, from its label and the paper: CD45RA+ positively selected. The origin of the receptors is a man aged 18-30 years in good health.

This sequence joins TRBV6-5 and TRBJ1-1; the D gene is possibly TRBD1 (6 bases). The V and J ends lost 8 bases and 7 bases respectively, with 14 bases between them. Germline V gives CDR1 MNHEY, CDR2 SVGAGI. This CDR3 is 12 amino acids long. The CDR3: CASRGLKSEAFF. Written as DNA, the CDR3 is TGTGCCAGCCGGGGGCTCAAGAGTGAAGCTTTCTTT.

The chain carries TRBV9 and TRBJ1-6; 7 nucleotides match TRBD1. The CDR3 consists of 16 residues. V dropped 0 bases and J dropped 4; count of bases not matched to a gene: 4. Per the germline V gene, CDR1 is SGDLS and CDR2 is YYNGEE. CDR3 protein: CASSVETGTYNSPLHF. The CDR3 coding sequence is TGTGCCAGCAGCGTAGAGACAGGGACTTATAATTCACCCCTCCACTTT.

The chain uses TRBV28 and TRBJ1-5; 10 positions match TRBD1. Germline CDR1 and CDR2: MDHEN and SYDVKM. Losses at the gene ends were 7 bases for V and 5 bases for J; bases not matched to a gene: 5. The CDR3 has 14 amino acids. The CDR3 DNA is TGTGCCAGCACCTCCGGACAGGGGGATCAGCCCCAGCATTTT. Its translation is CASTSGQGDQPQHF. Full variable domain (outside the CDR3, taken from reference TRBV28 and TRBJ1-5): DVKVTQSSRYLVKRTGEKVFLECVQDMDHENMFWYRQDPGLGLRLIYFSYDVKMKEKGDIPEGYSVSREKKERFSLILESASTNQTSMYLCASTSGQGDQPQHFGDGTRLSIL.